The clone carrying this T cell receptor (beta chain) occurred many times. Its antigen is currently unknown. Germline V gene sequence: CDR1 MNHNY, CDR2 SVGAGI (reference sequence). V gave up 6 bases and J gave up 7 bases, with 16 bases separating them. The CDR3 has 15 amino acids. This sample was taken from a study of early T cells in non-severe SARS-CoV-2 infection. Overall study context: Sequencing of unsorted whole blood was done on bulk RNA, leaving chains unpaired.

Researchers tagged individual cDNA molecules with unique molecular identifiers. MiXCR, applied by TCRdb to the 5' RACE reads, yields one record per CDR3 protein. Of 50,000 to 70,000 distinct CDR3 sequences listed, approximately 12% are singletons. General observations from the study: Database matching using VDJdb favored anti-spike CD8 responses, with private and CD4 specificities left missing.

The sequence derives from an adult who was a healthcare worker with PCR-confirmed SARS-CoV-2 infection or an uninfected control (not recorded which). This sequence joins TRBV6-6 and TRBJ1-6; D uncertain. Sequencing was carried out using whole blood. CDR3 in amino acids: CASRQIDTENSPLHF. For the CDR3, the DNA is TGTGCCAGCAGACAAATCGACACGGAAAATTCACCCCTCCACTTT.